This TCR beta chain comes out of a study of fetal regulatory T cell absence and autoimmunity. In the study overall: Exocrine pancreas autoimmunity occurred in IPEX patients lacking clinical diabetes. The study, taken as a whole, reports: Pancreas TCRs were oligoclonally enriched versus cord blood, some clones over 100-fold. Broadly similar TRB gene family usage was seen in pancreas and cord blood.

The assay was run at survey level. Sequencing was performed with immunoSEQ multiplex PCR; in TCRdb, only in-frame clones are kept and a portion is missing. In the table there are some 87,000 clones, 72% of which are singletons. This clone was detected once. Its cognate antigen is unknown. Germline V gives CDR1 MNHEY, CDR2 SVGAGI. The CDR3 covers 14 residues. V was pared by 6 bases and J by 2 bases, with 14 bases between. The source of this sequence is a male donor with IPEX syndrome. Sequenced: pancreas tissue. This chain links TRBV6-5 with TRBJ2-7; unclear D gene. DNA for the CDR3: TGTGCCAGCAGGCCGGTGGCGGTCCCCTACGAGCAGTACTTC. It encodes CASRPVAVPYEQYF.